Listed below are T cell receptor beta chains from one sample, sequenced in a study of blood T cell repertoires in COVID-19. This table comes from immunoSEQ multiplex PCR, and its TCRdb copy is limited to in-frame clones, with some not included. This sample has tens of thousands of clones; about 85% occur once, and the top ten carry roughly 5%. Input material: peripheral blood. These receptor sequences come from an older man with acute or convalescent COVID-19. Both conserved end residues are part of each CDR3. D genes are given only for firm matches. Clone size is stated in some rows and not others, as once, few, many or a class when expanded.

d_call	j_call	v_call	clone_size	cdr3_aa	cdr3_nt
.	TRBJ1-1	TRBV19	.	CASSHGLMNTEAFF	TGTGCCAGTAGTCACGGACTCATGAACACTGAAGCTTTCTTT
TRBD1	TRBJ2-7	TRBV7-2	.	CASSAGGRYEQYF	TGTGCCAGCAGTGCAGGGGGCAGGTACGAGCAGTACTTC
TRBD1	TRBJ2-3	TRBV5-4	once	CASSDRTGADTQYF	TGTGCCAGCAGCGATCGGACAGGGGCAGATACGCAGTATTTT
.	TRBJ1-1	TRBV14	.	CASSYRLGDTEAFF	TGTGCCAGCAGCTACCGGCTCGGGGACACTGAAGCTTTCTTT
TRBD1	TRBJ1-2	TRBV6-5	.	CASSYARGLGGYTF	TGTGCCAGCAGTTACGCCAGGGGGCTGGGTGGCTACACCTTC
.	TRBJ2-7	TRBV2	.	CASTRRSSYEQYF	TGTGCCAGCACGCGGCGGAGCTCCTACGAGCAGTACTTC
.	TRBJ2-7	TRBV23-1	.	CASSPPGQYF	TGCGCCAGCAGTCCCCCAGGGCAGTACTTC
TRBD1	TRBJ2-1	TRBV6-5	.	CASITGTGDHEQFF	TGTGCCAGCATTACCGGGACAGGGGACCATGAGCAGTTCTTC
.	TRBJ2-1	TRBV19	.	CASSWGVGYNEQFF	TGTGCCAGTAGTTGGGGGGTGGGATACAATGAGCAGTTCTTC
TRBD1	TRBJ2-7	TRBV5-1	.	CASSLDPTGVGEQYF	TGCGCCAGCAGCTTGGACCCAACAGGGGTCGGCGAGCAGTACTTC
TRBD1	TRBJ1-2	TRBV18	.	CASSRDRGNYGYTF	TGTGCCAGCTCAAGGGACAGGGGTAACTATGGCTACACCTTC
TRBD1	TRBJ1-1	TRBV6-5	.	CASSYGTVNTEAFF	TGTGCCAGCAGTTACGGGACAGTGAACACTGAAGCTTTCTTT
TRBD1	TRBJ1-4	TRBV29-1	once	CSAGGQGAGATNEKLFF	TGCAGCGCCGGGGGGCAGGGGGCGGGCGCAACTAATGAAAAACTGTTTTTT
.	TRBJ2-2	TRBV7-9	.	CASSPPRGAELFF	TGTGCCAGCAGCCCCCCCCGGGGAGCGGAGCTGTTTTTT
.	TRBJ1-3	TRBV20-1	few	CSARRGNTIYF	TGCAGTGCTAGAAGGGGGAACACCATATATTTT
TRBD1	TRBJ2-7	TRBV2	.	CASSFDRVAYEQYF	TGTGCCAGCAGCTTTGACAGGGTAGCCTACGAGCAGTACTTC
TRBD1	TRBJ2-3	TRBV2	once	CASSFPGQGIGTDTQYF	TGTGCCAGCAGTTTCCCGGGACAGGGTATTGGCACAGATACGCAGTATTTT
TRBD2	TRBJ2-1	TRBV5-1	once	CASSPQGRGVRNEQFF	TGCGCCAGCAGCCCCCAGGGGCGGGGGGTGCGCAATGAGCAGTTCTTC
.	TRBJ1-6	TRBV4-2	.	CASSQITASDNSPLHF	TGTGCCAGCAGCCAAATAACAGCCTCTGACAATTCACCCCTCCACTTT
.	TRBJ2-4	TRBV7-8	.	CASSPEINIQYF	TGTGCCAGCAGTCCTGAGATAAACATTCAGTACTTC
TRBD2	TRBJ2-3	TRBV10-3	.	CAISEGGRGGGDTQYF	TGTGCCATCAGTGAAGGTGGGCGGGGGGGCGGAGATACGCAGTATTTT
.	TRBJ2-2	TRBV7-6	.	CARVEEQGNTGELFF	TGTGCCAGGGTAGAAGAGCAGGGGAACACCGGGGAGCTGTTTTTT
.	TRBJ1-2	TRBV21-1	.	CASSKRRQDSDGYTF	TGTGCCAGCAGCAAACGTAGACAGGACAGCGATGGCTACACCTTC
TRBD1	TRBJ2-3	TRBV6-5	.	CASTRDSDTDTQYF	TGTGCCAGCACCCGGGACAGTGACACAGATACGCAGTATTTT
.	TRBJ1-2	TRBV4-1	.	CASSQEIWGQNLGYTF	TGCGCCAGCAGCCAAGAGATTTGGGGGCAGAACCTAGGCTACACCTTC